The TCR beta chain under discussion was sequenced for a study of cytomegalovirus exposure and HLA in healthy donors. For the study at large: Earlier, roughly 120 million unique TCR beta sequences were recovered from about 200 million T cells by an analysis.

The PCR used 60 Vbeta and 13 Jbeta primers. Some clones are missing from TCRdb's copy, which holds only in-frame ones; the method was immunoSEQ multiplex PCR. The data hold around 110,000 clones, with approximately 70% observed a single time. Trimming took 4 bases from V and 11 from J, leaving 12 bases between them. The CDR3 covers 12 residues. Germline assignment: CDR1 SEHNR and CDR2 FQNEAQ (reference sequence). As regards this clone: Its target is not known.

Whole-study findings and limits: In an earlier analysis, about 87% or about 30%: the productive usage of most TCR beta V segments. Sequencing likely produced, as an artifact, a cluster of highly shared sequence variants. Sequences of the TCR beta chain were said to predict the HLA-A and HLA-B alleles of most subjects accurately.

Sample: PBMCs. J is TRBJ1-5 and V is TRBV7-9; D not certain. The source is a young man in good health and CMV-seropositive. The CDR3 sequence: CASSSSGLTQHF. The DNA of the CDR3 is TGTGCCAGCAGCTCATCGGGTCTAACCCAGCATTTT.